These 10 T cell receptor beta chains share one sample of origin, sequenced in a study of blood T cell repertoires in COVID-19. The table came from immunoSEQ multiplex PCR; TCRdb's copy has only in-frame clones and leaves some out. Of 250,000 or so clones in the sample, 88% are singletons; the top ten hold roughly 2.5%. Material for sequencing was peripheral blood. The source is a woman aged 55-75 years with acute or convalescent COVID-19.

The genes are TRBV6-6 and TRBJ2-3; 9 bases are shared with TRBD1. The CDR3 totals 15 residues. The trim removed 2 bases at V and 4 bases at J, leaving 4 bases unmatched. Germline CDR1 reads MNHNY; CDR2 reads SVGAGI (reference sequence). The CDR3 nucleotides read TGTGCCAGCAGTTACCTCGGGACAGGGTCAGATACGCAGTATTTT. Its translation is CASSYLGTGSDTQYF.

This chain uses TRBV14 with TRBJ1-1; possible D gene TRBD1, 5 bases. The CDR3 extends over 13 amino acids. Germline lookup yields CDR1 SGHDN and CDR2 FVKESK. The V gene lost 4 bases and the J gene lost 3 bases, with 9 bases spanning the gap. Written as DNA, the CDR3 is TGTGCCAGCAGCCCCGGACATTACACTGAAGCTTTCTTT. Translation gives CASSPGHYTEAFF.

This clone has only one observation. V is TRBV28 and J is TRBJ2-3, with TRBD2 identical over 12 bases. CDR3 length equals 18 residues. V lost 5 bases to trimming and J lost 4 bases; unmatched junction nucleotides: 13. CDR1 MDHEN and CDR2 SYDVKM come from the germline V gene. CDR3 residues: CASSPFGASGRASDTQYF. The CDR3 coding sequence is TGTGCCAGCAGTCCGTTTGGAGCTAGCGGGAGGGCCTCAGATACGCAGTATTTT.

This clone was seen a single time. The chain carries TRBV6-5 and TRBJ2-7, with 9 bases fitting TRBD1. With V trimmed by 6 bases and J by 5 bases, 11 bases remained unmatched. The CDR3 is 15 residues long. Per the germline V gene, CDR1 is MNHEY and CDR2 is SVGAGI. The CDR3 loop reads CASRPRDRVFDEQYF. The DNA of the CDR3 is TGTGCCAGCAGACCCCGGGACAGGGTCTTCGACGAGCAGTACTTC.

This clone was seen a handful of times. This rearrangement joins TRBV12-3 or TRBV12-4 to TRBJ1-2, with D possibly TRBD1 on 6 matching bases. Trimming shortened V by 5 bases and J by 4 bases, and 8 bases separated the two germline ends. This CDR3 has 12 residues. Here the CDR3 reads CASSQGFYGYTF. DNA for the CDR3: TGTGCCAGCAGTCAGGGGTTCTATGGCTACACCTTC.

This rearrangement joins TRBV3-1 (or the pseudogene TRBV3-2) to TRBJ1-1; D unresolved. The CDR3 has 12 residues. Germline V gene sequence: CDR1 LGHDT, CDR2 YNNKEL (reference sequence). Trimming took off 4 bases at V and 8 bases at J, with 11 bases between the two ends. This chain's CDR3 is CASSPGAFEAFF. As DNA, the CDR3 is TGTGCCAGCAGCCCGGGAGCTTTCGAAGCTTTCTTT.

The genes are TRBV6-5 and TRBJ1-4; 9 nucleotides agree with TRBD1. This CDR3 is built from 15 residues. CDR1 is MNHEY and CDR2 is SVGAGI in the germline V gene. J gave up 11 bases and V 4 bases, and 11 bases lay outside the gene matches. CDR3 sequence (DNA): TGTGCCAGCAGTTTCGGCAAAGGGACAGGGCGGAAACTGTTTTTT. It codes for CASSFGKGTGRKLFF.

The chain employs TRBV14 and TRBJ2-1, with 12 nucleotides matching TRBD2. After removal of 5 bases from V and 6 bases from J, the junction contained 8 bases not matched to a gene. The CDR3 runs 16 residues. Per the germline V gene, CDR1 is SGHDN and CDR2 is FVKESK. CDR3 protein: CASSRQGLAGLNEQFF. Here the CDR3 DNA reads TGTGCCAGCAGCAGGCAGGGACTAGCGGGCCTCAATGAGCAGTTCTTC.

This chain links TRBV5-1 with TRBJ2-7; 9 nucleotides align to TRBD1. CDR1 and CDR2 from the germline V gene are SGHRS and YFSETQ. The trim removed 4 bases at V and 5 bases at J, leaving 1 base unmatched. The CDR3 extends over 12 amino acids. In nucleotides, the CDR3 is TGCGCCAGCAGCCGGGACAGGGACGAGCAGTACTTC. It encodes CASSRDRDEQYF. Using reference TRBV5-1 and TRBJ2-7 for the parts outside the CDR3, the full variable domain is KAGVTQTPRYLIKTRGQQVTLSCSPISGHRSVSWYQQTPGQGLQFLFEYFSETQRNKGNFPGRFSGRQFSNSRSEMNVSTLELGDSALYLCASSRDRDEQYFGPGTRLTVT.

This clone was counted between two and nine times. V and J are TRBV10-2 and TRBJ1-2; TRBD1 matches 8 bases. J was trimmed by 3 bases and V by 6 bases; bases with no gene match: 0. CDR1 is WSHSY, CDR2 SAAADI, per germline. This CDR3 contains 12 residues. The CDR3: CASRGQDYGYTF. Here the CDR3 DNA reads TGCGCCAGCAGGGGACAGGACTATGGCTACACCTTC.